A selection of T cell receptor beta chains follows, all from one sample in a study of blood T cells in healthy people across ages. TCRdb passed the 5' RACE reads through MiXCR, listing each CDR3 protein once. Of about 580,000 distinct CDR3 sequences in the sample, under 55% were seen once. Sequences were obtained from blood. All receptors come from a man at least 80 years old in good health. The CDR3 runs from the conserved cysteine through the conserved F or W. Each record gives: clone size, V gene, J gene, CDR3 protein. The size field is filled for only some rows; it gives once, few, many or a size class.

>few|TRBV7-9|TRBJ2-3
CASSNRQGGTDTQYF
>many|TRBV12-3/TRBV12-4|TRBJ1-1
CASSDRDKGVEAFF
>-|TRBV28|TRBJ1-5
CASSSLGASNQPQHF
>once|TRBV20-1|-
CSAPLQGVHEQYF
>-|TRBV18|TRBJ1-2
CASSPISYGYTF
>-|TRBV20-1|TRBJ2-1
CSARDVSGGSYNEQFF
>few|TRBV10-3|TRBJ2-7
CAIGGQGYIYEQYF
>-|TRBV20-1|TRBJ2-7
CSPGLAAALGAQYF
>few|TRBV4-3|TRBJ1-1
CASSQAGTGTGRAFF
>few|TRBV28|TRBJ2-5
CASSRLRRETQYF
>-|TRBV20-1|TRBJ2-1
CSARTSGGVNEQFF
>-|TRBV29-1|TRBJ1-5
CSVQTGWDKPQHF
>-|TRBV7-2|TRBJ1-6
CASSPTRSYNSPLHF
>-|TRBV20-1|-
CSAITSGGSYEQYF
>-|TRBV20-1|TRBJ2-1
CSARAPPGLDHNEQFF
>once|TRBV5-1|TRBJ2-1
CASSPFESGAAEQFF
>-|TRBV6-6|TRBJ2-3
CASGRLASGGAKDTQYF
>few|TRBV7-2|TRBJ2-1
CASSLQWPEQFF
>-|TRBV10-3|TRBJ2-4
CAISDPGPLLGQYF
>few|TRBV7-9|TRBJ2-1
CASSLDPGRALASSYNEQFF
>-|TRBV7-3|TRBJ2-1
CASSTVTGGHEQFF
>-|TRBV28|TRBJ2-5
CASSPRGGRGSNGQYF